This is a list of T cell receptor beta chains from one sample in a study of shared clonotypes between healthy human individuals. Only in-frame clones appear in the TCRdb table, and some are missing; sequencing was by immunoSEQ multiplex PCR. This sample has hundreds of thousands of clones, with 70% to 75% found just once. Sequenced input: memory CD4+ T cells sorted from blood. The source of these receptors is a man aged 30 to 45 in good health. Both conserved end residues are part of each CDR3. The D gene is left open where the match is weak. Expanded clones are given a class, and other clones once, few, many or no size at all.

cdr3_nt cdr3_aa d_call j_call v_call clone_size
TGTGCCAGCAGCCTATCCGGGACAGCCTCCATGGAGCAGTTCTTC CASSLSGTASMEQFF TRBD1 TRBJ2-1 TRBV9 -
TGTGCCAGCAGCTTAGACGCTAGATCCATTCAGTACTTC CASSLDARSIQYF - TRBJ2-4 TRBV11-2 -
TGTGCCAGCAGCTCCCAGGGGACAGCCTACAATCAGCCCCAGCATTTT CASSSQGTAYNQPQHF TRBD1 TRBJ1-5 TRBV7-2 -
TGTGCCAGCAGTGAAGCTGGGGAGTCCACAGATACGCAGTATTTT CASSEAGESTDTQYF - TRBJ2-3 TRBV2 -
TGCACCAGCAGCGCCCGGGGGGAAAAACTGTTTTTT CTSSARGEKLFF - TRBJ1-4 TRBV1 -
TGTGCCAGCAGACGAGACAGGGGTTTGAACACTGAAGCTTTCTTT CASRRDRGLNTEAFF TRBD1 TRBJ1-1 TRBV5-6 -
TGTGCCAGCAGCCAAGATTTAAGGGGGAATGAAAAACTGTTTTTT CASSQDLRGNEKLFF - TRBJ1-4 TRBV14 -
TGTGCCAGCTTAGCGGGCTACCCGGGGATCTCCGAGCAGTACTTC CASLAGYPGISEQYF TRBD2 TRBJ2-7 TRBV2 -
TGCAGCGTCGACCCGGGACAGGGACGGGGAGAGACCCAGTACTTC CSVDPGQGRGETQYF TRBD1 TRBJ2-5 TRBV29-1 -
TGTGCCAGCTCCAGTTTCACAGATACGCAGTATTTT CASSSFTDTQYF - TRBJ2-3 TRBV28 few
TGTGCCAGCAGTATACTAGCGGGAGGCTACGAGCAGTACTTC CASSILAGGYEQYF TRBD2 TRBJ2-7 TRBV25-1 -
TGTGCCAGCAGTTTTGCGGGGGAGCCCCAGCATTTT CASSFAGEPQHF - TRBJ1-5 TRBV27 few
TGCAGCTGGGAGGCCGGGGATGAGCAGTTCTTC CSWEAGDEQFF - TRBJ2-1 TRBV20-1 -
TGTGCCAGCAGTGAAGTCGGGCGGACGAACACCGGGGAGCTGTTTTTT CASSEVGRTNTGELFF - TRBJ2-2 TRBV25-1 -
TGTGCCATCAGGGAATGGACGGCCAGCTCCTACGAGCAGTACTTC CAIREWTASSYEQYF - TRBJ2-7 TRBV10-3 -
TGCGCCAGCAGCTCCGGGACAGGGGGGGAGACCCAGTACTTC CASSSGTGGETQYF TRBD1 TRBJ2-5 TRBV5-1 few
TGTGCCAGCAGGTCCGTCTGGGGTTTGTTCTTC CASRSVWGLFF - TRBJ2-1 TRBV2 once
TGTGCCAGCCGGGGAGAACGTATACAGCTTAATGAAAAACTGTTTTTT CASRGERIQLNEKLFF - TRBJ1-4 TRBV28 -
TGTGCCAGCAGCTCACGACAAACGATCGAGACCCAGTACTTC CASSSRQTIETQYF - TRBJ2-5 TRBV5-4 -